This T cell receptor (beta chain) is drawn from a study of TIL therapy for anti-PD-1-resistant metastatic lung cancer. The V end was cut by 6 bases, the J end by 2 bases, with 9 bases between. The CDR3 has 13 residues. Germline V gives CDR1 ENHRY, CDR2 SYGVKD. The libraries were made with immunoSEQ v3. The data were produced by immunoSEQ multiplex PCR, yet TCRdb's version contains in-frame clones alone and is incomplete. The table lists more than 50,000 clones, roughly 84% of them singletons, with 2.5% to 3% in the top ten. This sample's time point: pre-treatment sample, taken before nivolumab and TIL therapy. Enrollment ran from late 2017 to early 2020.

The genes are TRBV10-3 and TRBJ2-3; D is uncertain. Source: blood, taken at baseline. This clonotype was sampled from a person aged 25 to 85 with non-small cell lung cancer. The CDR3 region is CAIRRQDTDTQYF. The CDR3 coding sequence is TGTGCCATCAGGCGGCAGGACACAGATACGCAGTATTTT.